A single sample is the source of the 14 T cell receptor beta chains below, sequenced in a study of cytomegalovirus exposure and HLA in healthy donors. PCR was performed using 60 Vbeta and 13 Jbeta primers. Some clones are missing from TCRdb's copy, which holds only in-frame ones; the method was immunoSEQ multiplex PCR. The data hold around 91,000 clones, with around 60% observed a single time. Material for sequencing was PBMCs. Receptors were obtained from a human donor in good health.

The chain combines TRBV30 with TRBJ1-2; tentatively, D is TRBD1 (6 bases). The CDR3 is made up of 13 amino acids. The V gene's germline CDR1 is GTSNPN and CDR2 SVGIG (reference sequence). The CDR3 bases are TGTGCTCACAGGGCCCGGGAAGCCTATGGCTACACCTTC. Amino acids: CAHRAREAYGYTF.

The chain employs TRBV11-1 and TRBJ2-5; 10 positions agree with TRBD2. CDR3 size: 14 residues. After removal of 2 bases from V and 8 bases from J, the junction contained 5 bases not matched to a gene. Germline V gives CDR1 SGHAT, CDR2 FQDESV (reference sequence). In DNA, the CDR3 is TGTGCCAGCAGCTTAAGCGGGGGGGCGGGCACCCAGTACTTC. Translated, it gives CASSLSGGAGTQYF.

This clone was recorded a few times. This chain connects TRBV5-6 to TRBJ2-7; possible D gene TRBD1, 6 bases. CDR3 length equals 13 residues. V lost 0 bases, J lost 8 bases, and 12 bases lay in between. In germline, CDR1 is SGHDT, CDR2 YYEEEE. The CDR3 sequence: CASSLVSRGKQYF. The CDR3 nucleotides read TGTGCCAGCAGCTTGGTGTCCAGGGGAAAGCAGTACTTC. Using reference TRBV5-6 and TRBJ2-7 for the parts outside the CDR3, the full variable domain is DAGVTQSPTHLIKTRGQQVTLRCSPKSGHDTVSWYQQALGQGPQFIFQYYEEEERQRGNFPDRFSGHQFPNYSSELNVNALLLGDSALYLCASSLVSRGKQYFGPGTRLTVT.

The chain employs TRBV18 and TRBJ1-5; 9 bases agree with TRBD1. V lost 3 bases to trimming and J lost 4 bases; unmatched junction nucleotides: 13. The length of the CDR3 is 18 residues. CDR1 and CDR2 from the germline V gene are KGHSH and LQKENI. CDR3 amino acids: CASSPRGPGQGVNQPQHF. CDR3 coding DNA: TGTGCCAGCTCACCCCGAGGTCCGGGACAGGGAGTTAATCAGCCCCAGCATTTT.

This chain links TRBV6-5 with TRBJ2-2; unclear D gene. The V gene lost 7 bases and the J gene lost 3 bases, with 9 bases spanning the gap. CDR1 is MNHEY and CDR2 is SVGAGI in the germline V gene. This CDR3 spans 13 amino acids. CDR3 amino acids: CASTTPHTGELFF. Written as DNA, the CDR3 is TGTGCCAGCACGACACCACACACCGGGGAGCTGTTTTTT.

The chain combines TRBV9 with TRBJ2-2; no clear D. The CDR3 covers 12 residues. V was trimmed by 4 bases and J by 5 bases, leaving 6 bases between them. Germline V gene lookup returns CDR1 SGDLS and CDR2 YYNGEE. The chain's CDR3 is CASSRPTGELFF. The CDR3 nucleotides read TGTGCCAGCAGCCGTCCGACCGGGGAGCTGTTTTTT.

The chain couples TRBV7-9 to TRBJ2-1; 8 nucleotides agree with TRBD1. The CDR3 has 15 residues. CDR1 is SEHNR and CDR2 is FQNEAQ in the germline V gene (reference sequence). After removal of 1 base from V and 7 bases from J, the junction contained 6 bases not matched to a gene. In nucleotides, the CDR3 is TGTGCCAGCAGCTTAGATCGGACAGGGAGGAATGAGCAGTTCTTC. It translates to CASSLDRTGRNEQFF.

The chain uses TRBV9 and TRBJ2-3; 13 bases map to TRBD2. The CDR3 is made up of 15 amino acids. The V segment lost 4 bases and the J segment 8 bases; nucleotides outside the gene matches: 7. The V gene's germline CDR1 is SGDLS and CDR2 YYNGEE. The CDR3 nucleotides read TGTGCCAGCAGCCCAACTAGCGGGGGGGCCACTACGCAGTATTTT. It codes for CASSPTSGGATTQYF. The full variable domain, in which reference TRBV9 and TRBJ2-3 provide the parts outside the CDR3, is DSGVTQTPKHLITATGQRVTLRCSPRSGDLSVYWYQQSLDQGLQFLIQYYNGEERAKGNILERFSAQQFPDLHSELNLSSLELGDSALYFCASSPTSGGATTQYFGPGTRLTVL.

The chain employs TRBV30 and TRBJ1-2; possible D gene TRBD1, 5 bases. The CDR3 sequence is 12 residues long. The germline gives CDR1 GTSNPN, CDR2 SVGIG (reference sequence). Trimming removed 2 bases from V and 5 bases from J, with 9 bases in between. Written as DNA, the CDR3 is TGTGCCTGGAGTAGCGGGGCATATGGCTACACCTTC. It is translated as CAWSSGAYGYTF.

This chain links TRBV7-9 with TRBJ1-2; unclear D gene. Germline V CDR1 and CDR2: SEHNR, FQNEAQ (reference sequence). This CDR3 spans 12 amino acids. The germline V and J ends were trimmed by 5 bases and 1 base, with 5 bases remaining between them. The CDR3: CASSLFNYGYTF. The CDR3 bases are TGTGCCAGCAGCCTCTTTAACTATGGCTACACCTTC. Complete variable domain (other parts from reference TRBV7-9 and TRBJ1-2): DTGVSQNPRHKITKRGQNVTFRCDPISEHNRLYWYRQTLGQGPEFLTYFQNEAQLEKSRLLSDRFSAERPKGSFSTLEIQRTEQGDSAMYLCASSLFNYGYTFGSGTRLTVV.

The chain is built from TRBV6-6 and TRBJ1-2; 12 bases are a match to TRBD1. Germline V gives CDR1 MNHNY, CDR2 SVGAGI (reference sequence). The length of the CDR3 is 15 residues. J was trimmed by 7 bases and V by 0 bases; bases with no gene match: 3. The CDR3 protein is CASSYSGQGASGYTF. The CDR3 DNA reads TGTGCCAGCAGTTACTCGGGACAGGGGGCGAGTGGCTACACCTTC.

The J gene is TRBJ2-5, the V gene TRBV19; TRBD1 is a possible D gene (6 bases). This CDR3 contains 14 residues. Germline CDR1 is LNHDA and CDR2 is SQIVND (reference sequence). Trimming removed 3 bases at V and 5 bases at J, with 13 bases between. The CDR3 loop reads CASSIKQGSETQYF. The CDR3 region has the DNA TGTGCCAGTAGTATTAAACAGGGTTCCGAGACCCAGTACTTC.

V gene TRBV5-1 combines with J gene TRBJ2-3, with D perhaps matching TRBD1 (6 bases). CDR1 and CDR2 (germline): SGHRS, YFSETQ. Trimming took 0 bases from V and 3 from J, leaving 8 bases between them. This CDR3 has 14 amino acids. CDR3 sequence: CASSLGGRTDTQYF. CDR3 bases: TGCGCCAGCAGCTTGGGGGGGCGGACAGATACGCAGTATTTT.

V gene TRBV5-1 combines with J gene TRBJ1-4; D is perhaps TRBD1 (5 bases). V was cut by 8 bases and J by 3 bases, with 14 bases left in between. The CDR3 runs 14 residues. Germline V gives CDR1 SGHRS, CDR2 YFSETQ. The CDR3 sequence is CASNQGGSNEKLFF. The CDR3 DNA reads TGCGCCAGTAACCAGGGAGGTTCTAATGAAAAACTGTTTTTT.